This T cell receptor (beta chain) was captured in a study of blood T cell repertoires in COVID-19. Study in general: The cDNA or gDNA used as material had been derived from T cells, B-cell-depleted T cells, or PBMCs.

The age range of participants was 18 to 89 years, with residence in approximately 25 US areas. Germline CDR1 and CDR2: SGHDN and FVKESK. The CDR3 loop spans 13 amino acids. Trimming removed 5 bases from V and 3 bases from J, with 11 bases in between. As originally analysed: Cell counts per sample came from amplifying reference gene primers. Produced via immunoSEQ multiplex PCR; TCRdb's table is partial and in-frame only. Clonal size and the V and J genes are those of that table, whereas D and trimming came from the DNA. The sample records 250,000 to 400,000 clones, less than 85% being singletons. Sequencing input: PBMCs or T cells enriched from blood (not recorded which). The sequence came from a woman in her twenties or thirties who had been exposed to COVID-19. The V gene is TRBV14, the J gene TRBJ2-7; possibly TRBD1 for D (6 bases). The CDR3 loop reads CASSFGQLYEQYF. The DNA for the CDR3 is TGTGCCAGCAGCTTCGGACAGCTCTACGAGCAGTACTTC.